The clone carrying this T cell receptor (beta chain) has at least ten counts. Antigen: not known. Time point in this sample: pre-sensitization, week 0. Treatment noted: therapeutic diphenylcyclopropenone sensitization with weekly scalp DPC. Germline V gives CDR1 MGHDK, CDR2 SYGVNS. The CDR3 loop spans 15 amino acids. V lost 6 bases and J lost 4, with 16 bases in between. From the RACE reads, TCRdb called clonotypes with MiXCR, one entry per CDR3 protein. The sample lists around 380,000 distinct CDR3 sequences, around 5.5% occurring once. These data originate in a study of human T cells and chemical hapten exposure. Overall study findings and caveats: PT1 expanded TCR counts and patch test score correlated positively. Among TCRs, those above 1 in 1000 frequency were unaffected by DPC sensitization.

Sequences were derived from whole blood, sampled in connection with sensitization to the hapten diphenylcyclopropenone (DPC). This chain uses TRBV25-1 with TRBJ1-3, with D unclear. The TCR was taken from a woman aged 18-29 years with alopecia areata. Some clones in this sample may be carry-over from other donors' samples. CDR3 sequence reads: CASRSTPDGGNTIYF. The CDR3 coding sequence is TGTGCCAGCAGGTCGACGCCCGATGGGGGAAACACCATATATTTT.